Listed below are T cell receptor beta chains from one sample, sequenced in a study of graft-versus-host responses after intestinal transplantation. Libraries were prepared by immunoSEQ multiplex PCR; TCRdb keeps only in-frame clonotypes and omits some of them. The sample includes some 450 clones, around half of them seen just once. Sequencing was performed on alloreactive CD4+ T cells from a mixed lymphocyte reaction culture, taken before transplantation. The source is a human patient who was an organ donor for intestinal transplantation. The CDR3 runs from the conserved cysteine through the conserved F or W. A D gene is named only where the DNA matches it firmly. Clone size, where shown, is once, few, many, or a class for clones that have expanded.

cdr3_aa	cdr3_nt	v_call	d_call	j_call	clone_size
CASRVQGAGTDTQYF	TGTGCCAGCAGAGTTCAGGGGGCAGGCACAGATACGCAGTATTTT	TRBV2	TRBD1	TRBJ2-3	.
CASSDVGGAYEKLFF	TGTGCCAGCAGTGACGTCGGAGGGGCCTATGAAAAACTGTTTTTT	TRBV6-1	.	TRBJ1-4	.
CASSLGGRWGAHGYTF	TGTGCCAGCAGTTTAGGGGGCCGGTGGGGGGCCCATGGCTACACCTTC	TRBV28	.	TRBJ1-2	.
CASSRQEIAKNIQYF	TGTGCCAGTAGCAGACAGGAGATAGCCAAAAACATTCAGTACTTC	TRBV19	.	TRBJ2-4	.
CASSEAVRDGGFWANEKLFF	TGTGCCAGCAGTGAAGCGGTCCGGGACGGAGGGTTTTGGGCTAATGAAAAACTGTTTTTT	TRBV6-1	.	TRBJ1-4	few
CASSAQGNYGYTF	TGTGCCAGCAGTGCACAGGGGAACTATGGCTACACCTTC	TRBV6-5	TRBD1	TRBJ1-2	.
CASSSDWGRMYSPLHF	TGTGCCAGCAGCTCGGACTGGGGCAGGATGTATTCACCCCTCCACTTT	TRBV5-5	.	TRBJ1-6	.
CASSSTGPAEVWAIGGSMHF	TGTGCCAGCAGCTCAACAGGCCCCGCCGAGGTGTGGGCCATAGGGGGGTCTATGCATTTT	TRBV7-8	.	TRBJ1-5	.
CASSPRLAGVSQETQYF	TGTGCCAGCTCACCACGACTAGCGGGAGTGTCACAAGAGACCCAGTACTTC	TRBV18	TRBD2	TRBJ2-5	few
CASSFGLAKNIQYF	TGTGCCAGCAGCTTTGGACTAGCCAAAAACATTCAGTACTTC	TRBV11-3	.	TRBJ2-4	.
CASSLGLAGGPYEQYF	TGTGCCAGCAGCTTAGGACTAGCGGGAGGGCCCTACGAGCAGTACTTC	TRBV7-2	TRBD2	TRBJ2-7	.
CASSIKTSGYNEQFF	TGTGCCAGTAGTATAAAAACTAGCGGGTATAATGAGCAGTTCTTC	TRBV19	TRBD2	TRBJ2-1	.
CASSLAGGTDTQYF	TGTGCCAGCAGCTTAGCGGGGGGCACAGATACGCAGTATTTT	TRBV7-2	.	TRBJ2-3	few
CASSRSGSSYNEQFF	TGTGCCAGCAGCCGCAGCGGGAGTTCCTACAATGAGCAGTTCTTC	TRBV6-6	TRBD2	TRBJ2-1	few
CASSEEAGGYNEQFF	TGTGCCAGCAGTGAAGAAGCGGGAGGGTACAATGAGCAGTTCTTC	TRBV6-1	TRBD2	TRBJ2-1	.
CASSEYGEEKLFF	TGTGCCAGCAGTGAATATGGTGAAGAAAAACTGTTTTTT	TRBV25-1	.	TRBJ1-4	.
CASSLPGTSGPSSYNEQFF	TGTGCCAGCAGCTTGCCTGGTACTAGCGGACCGAGCTCCTACAATGAGCAGTTCTTC	TRBV5-4	TRBD2	TRBJ2-1	few
CASRGDSGRISPLHF	TGTGCCAGCAGAGGGGATTCCGGTCGAATATCACCCCTCCACTTT	TRBV27	.	TRBJ1-6	few
CASSTNSAGNTIYF	TGTGCCAGCAGCACGAACAGCGCTGGAAACACCATATATTTT	TRBV6-5	.	TRBJ1-3	few
CASSQDRRQRTSGHNEQFF	TGTGCCAGCAGCCAAGATAGGAGGCAGAGGACTAGCGGACACAATGAGCAGTTCTTC	TRBV4-2	TRBD2	TRBJ2-1	.
CASSPGQSYEQYF	TGTGCCAGCAGCCCCGGACAGTCCTACGAGCAGTACTTC	TRBV7-6	.	TRBJ2-7	few
CASSIMGGNQPQHF	TGTGCCAGTAGTATCATGGGAGGGAATCAGCCCCAGCATTTT	TRBV19	.	TRBJ1-5	.
CASIRQGGNTEAFF	TGTGCCAGCATCCGCCAGGGGGGCAACACTGAAGCTTTCTTT	TRBV6-5	TRBD1	TRBJ1-1	.
CASNSLGSTQSRANVLTF	TGTGCCAGCAACTCCCTGGGGAGTACACAAAGTCGGGCCAACGTCCTGACTTTC	TRBV5-2	.	TRBJ2-6	.
CASSLKPEQRKNIQYF	TGTGCCAGCAGCTTAAAGCCAGAACAGCGAAAAAACATTCAGTACTTC	TRBV11-3	.	TRBJ2-4	.
CASSQLGDRGRYEQYF	TGCGCCAGCAGCCAACTCGGCGACAGGGGGCGTTACGAGCAGTACTTC	TRBV4-1	TRBD1	TRBJ2-7	.
CASSRGLAGGGETQYF	TGCGCCAGCAGCAGAGGACTAGCGGGGGGTGGAGAGACCCAGTACTTC	TRBV5-1	TRBD2	TRBJ2-5	few
CASSPLAGARSYEQYF	TGTGCCAGCAGCCCTCTTGCGGGGGCGAGATCCTACGAGCAGTACTTC	TRBV7-8	.	TRBJ2-7	.
CSYYLNSIQSRANVLTF	TGCAGTTATTACTTGAATAGCATACAAAGTCGGGCCAACGTCCTGACTTTC	TRBV29-1	.	TRBJ2-6	.
CASSYGPEPYGYTF	TGTGCCAGCAGTTACGGTCCGGAACCCTATGGCTACACCTTC	TRBV6-5	.	TRBJ1-2	large
CASIYLCNVPQSRANVLTF	TGTGCCAGCATCTACCTTTGTAACGTGCCACAAAGTCGGGCCAACGTCCTGACTTTC	TRBV7-7	.	TRBJ2-6	.
CASSAQGNYGYTF	TGTGCCAGCAGTGCACAGGGGAACTATGGCTACACCTTC	TRBV6-1	TRBD1	TRBJ1-2	.
CAISDPGYGYTF	TGTGCCATCAGTGATCCGGGCTATGGCTACACCTTC	TRBV10-3	.	TRBJ1-2	.
CAWSALGTPTYEQYF	TGTGCCTGGAGTGCTTTAGGGACTCCGACCTACGAGCAGTACTTC	TRBV30	.	TRBJ2-7	.
CSVEGQGPGELFF	TGCAGCGTTGAAGGACAGGGGCCCGGGGAGCTGTTTTTT	TRBV29-1	TRBD1	TRBJ2-2	.
CASSGFGREDNEQFF	TGTGCCAGCAGTGGTTTCGGCAGGGAGGACAATGAGCAGTTCTTC	TRBV27	.	TRBJ2-1	.
CASRSGTGGTGELFF	TGTGCCAGCAGGAGTGGGACAGGTGGGACCGGGGAGCTGTTTTTT	TRBV6-1	TRBD1	TRBJ2-2	few
CASGGYEQYF	TGTGCTAGTGGAGGTTACGAGCAGTACTTC	TRBV12-5	.	TRBJ2-7	.
CASSSYNDREISGNTIYF	TGTGCCAGCAGCAGTTATAACGACAGGGAGATCTCCGGAAACACCATATATTTT	TRBV21-1	.	TRBJ1-3	.
CASSVQGSKNIQYF	TGTGCCAGCAGTGTACAGGGAAGCAAAAACATTCAGTACTTC	TRBV2	.	TRBJ2-4	few
CASSLDFTDEQYF	TGTGCCAGCAGCTTGGACTTCACCGACGAGCAGTACTTC	TRBV5-6	.	TRBJ2-7	.
CASSLEVGGNRIQYF	TGTGCCAGCAGCTTAGAAGTGGGGGGAAACAGGATTCAGTACTTC	TRBV11-3	.	TRBJ2-4	.
CASSTRFRETQYF	TGTGCCAGCAGTACTAGGTTCCGGGAGACCCAGTACTTC	TRBV6-1	.	TRBJ2-5	few
CASSWEANIQYF	TGTGCCAGCAGCTGGGAGGCGAACATTCAGTACTTC	TRBV7-9	.	TRBJ2-4	.
CASSLSQNTEAFF	TGTGCCAGCTCACTCTCACAGAACACTGAAGCTTTCTTT	TRBV18	.	TRBJ1-1	few
CASSPELAVNYEQYF	TGCGCCAGCAGCCCGGAACTAGCGGTTAACTACGAGCAGTACTTC	TRBV5-1	TRBD2	TRBJ2-7	.